The 29 T cell receptor beta chains below were found in one sample sequenced in a study of cytomegalovirus exposure and HLA in healthy donors. Primers for the PCR totalled 60 Vbeta and 13 Jbeta. Clones were sequenced by immunoSEQ multiplex PCR, and TCRdb holds only the in-frame ones, with some missing. The sample shows some 150,000 clones, more than 75% of them seen only once. Sequencing was done on a sample of PBMCs. The receptors derive from a woman under 30 in good health and CMV-seronegative.

The rearrangement links TRBV27 to TRBJ2-7; no reliable D call. The CDR3 covers 13 residues. Germline V gene sequence: CDR1 MNHEY, CDR2 SMNVEV (reference sequence). V was pared by 2 bases and J by 0 bases, with 5 bases between. CDR3 amino acids: CASSLEVSYEQYF. The CDR3 region has the DNA TGTGCCAGCAGTTTAGAGGTCTCCTACGAGCAGTACTTC.

The CDR3 sequence: CASKKGGSGNTIYF. As DNA, the CDR3 is TGTGCCAGTAAGAAGGGAGGATCTGGAAACACCATATATTTT. The chain recombines TRBV19 with TRBJ1-3; D ambiguous. This CDR3 contains 14 residues. In germline, CDR1 is LNHDA, CDR2 SQIVND (reference sequence). The V gene lost 7 bases and the J gene lost 1 base, with 11 bases spanning the gap.

This rearrangement joins TRBV30 to TRBJ2-1; 8 nucleotides align to TRBD1. V shed 2 bases, J shed 5 bases, and the junction held 14 bases outside the gene matches. The V gene's germline CDR1 is GTSNPN and CDR2 SVGIG (reference sequence). CDR3 length equals 17 residues. CDR3 bases: TGTGCCTGGAGTTCTAAAGAGTGGGACAGGTACAACAATGAGCAGTTCTTC. Translation gives CAWSSKEWDRYNNEQFF.

The genes are TRBV4-1 and TRBJ2-5, with 8 bases that match TRBD2. TRBJ2-7 matches the DNA end more closely, so the J call is doubtful. CDR1 MGHRA and CDR2 YSYEKL come from the germline V gene. This CDR3 contains 17 residues. The DNA for the CDR3 is TGCGCCAGCAGCCGGGGGTCGGGGACTAGAATATTCTACGAGCAGTACTTC. Protein product: CASSRGSGTRIFYEQYF.

The J gene is TRBJ1-2, the V gene TRBV6-5, with D perhaps matching TRBD1 (6 bases). Deletions cut 2 bases from V and 7 bases from J, with 11 bases between. Germline CDR1 and CDR2: MNHEY and SVGAGI. This CDR3 spans 13 amino acids. The CDR3 region has the DNA TGTGCCAGCAGTTACGAGGGGGATCGTGGCTACACCTTC. Translated, it gives CASSYEGDRGYTF.

The chain uses TRBV4-3 and TRBJ1-6; tentative D call: TRBD1 (5 bases). This CDR3 contains 15 residues. Germline V gene data show CDR1 as LGHNA and CDR2 as YSLEER. The V gene lost 1 base and the J gene lost 6 bases, with 10 bases spanning the gap. DNA for the CDR3: TGCGCCAGCAGCCAAGCAGCGACAGTTAATTCACCCCTCCACTTT. It encodes CASSQAATVNSPLHF.

V gene TRBV6-6 combines with J gene TRBJ1-2; 8 bases fit TRBD1. Germline V gene lookup returns CDR1 MNHNY and CDR2 SVGAGI (reference sequence). After removal of 2 bases from V and 6 bases from J, the junction contained 11 bases not matched to a gene. This CDR3 spans 16 amino acids. For the CDR3, the DNA is TGTGCCAGCAGTTACGGGTCGACAGGGGCGGGTCATGGCTACACCTTC. It specifies CASSYGSTGAGHGYTF.

The chain is built from TRBV28 and TRBJ2-3, with a weak D call TRBD2 (6 bases). This CDR3 has 17 residues. V was trimmed by 1 base and J by 0 bases, leaving 14 bases between them. Germline V gives CDR1 MDHEN, CDR2 SYDVKM. CDR3 nucleotide sequence: TGTGCCAGCAGTTTATCTCTCCTAGCGACTAGCACAGATACGCAGTATTTT. It specifies CASSLSLLATSTDTQYF.

V gene TRBV11-3 combines with J gene TRBJ2-1; D unclear. V gave up 0 bases and J gave up 1 base, with 7 bases separating them. CDR3 length equals 15 residues. CDR1 and CDR2 from the germline V gene are SGHNT and YENEEA. This CDR3 is CASSLDPGSYNEQFF. The CDR3 nucleotides read TGTGCCAGCAGCTTAGATCCAGGTTCCTACAATGAGCAGTTCTTC. The variable domain in full, completed from reference TRBV11-3 and TRBJ2-1, reads EAGVVQSPRYKIIEKKQPVAFWCNPISGHNTLYWYLQNLGQGPELLIRYENEEAVDDSQLPKDRFSAERLKGVDSTLKIQPAELGDSAVYLCASSLDPGSYNEQFFGPGTRLTVL.

This chain connects TRBV18 to TRBJ2-7, with 8 bases aligning to TRBD1. Germline V gene data show CDR1 as KGHSH and CDR2 as LQKENI. The CDR3 covers 15 residues. The trim removed 3 bases at V and 0 bases at J, leaving 4 bases unmatched. This CDR3 is CASSPGQGGSYEQYF. As DNA, the CDR3 is TGTGCCAGCTCACCTGGACAGGGAGGCTCCTACGAGCAGTACTTC.

The chain couples TRBV5-1 to TRBJ2-7; the match to TRBD1 covers 8 bases. Germline V gene data show CDR1 as SGHRS and CDR2 as YFSETQ. The CDR3 sequence is 14 residues long. V lost 3 bases to trimming and J lost 2 bases; unmatched junction nucleotides: 4. The CDR3 protein is CASSSRDRTYEQYF. The DNA of the CDR3 is TGCGCCAGCAGCTCCCGGGACAGGACCTACGAGCAGTACTTC. The entire variable domain, with the rest obtained from reference TRBV5-1 and TRBJ2-7, is as follows: KAGVTQTPRYLIKTRGQQVTLSCSPISGHRSVSWYQQTPGQGLQFLFEYFSETQRNKGNFPGRFSGRQFSNSRSEMNVSTLELGDSALYLCASSSRDRTYEQYFGPGTRLTVT.

The genes are TRBV10-3 and TRBJ2-2; a weak D match, TRBD2 (6 bases). Germline CDR1 ENHRY, CDR2 SYGVKD. The CDR3 length is 14 residues. Trimming cost V 5 bases and J 2 bases, with 9 bases left between them. CDR3 in DNA: TGTGCCATCAGTACTAGCCCCAACACCGGGGAGCTGTTTTTT. Its translation is CAISTSPNTGELFF.

The rearrangement uses TRBV27 and TRBJ2-7; 7 bases match TRBD2. V lost 0 bases to trimming and J lost 3 bases; unmatched junction nucleotides: 2. The germline V gene encodes CDR1 MNHEY and CDR2 SMNVEV (reference sequence). The CDR3 length is 14 residues. The CDR3 region has the DNA TGTGCCAGCAGTTTATCGGGGGGGGGCTACGAGCAGTACTTC. This codes for CASSLSGGGYEQYF.

This rearrangement joins TRBV5-1 to TRBJ2-1; 13 nucleotides align to TRBD2. Germline assignment: CDR1 SGHRS and CDR2 YFSETQ. The CDR3 runs to 14 residues. The V and J ends lost 7 bases and 8 bases, in that order; junction bases with no gene match: 6. The chain's CDR3 is CASGEGLAGYEQFF. The CDR3 DNA reads as TGCGCCAGCGGAGAGGGACTAGCGGGATATGAGCAGTTCTTC. Full variable domain (remainder filled in from reference TRBV5-1 and TRBJ2-1): KAGVTQTPRYLIKTRGQQVTLSCSPISGHRSVSWYQQTPGQGLQFLFEYFSETQRNKGNFPGRFSGRQFSNSRSEMNVSTLELGDSALYLCASGEGLAGYEQFFGPGTRLTVL.

J is TRBJ1-1 and V is TRBV27; 9 positions agree with TRBD1. The V segment lost 4 bases and the J segment 4 bases; nucleotides outside the gene matches: 1. Germline CDR1 reads MNHEY; CDR2 reads SMNVEV (reference sequence). The CDR3 consists of 13 residues. The CDR3 loop reads CASSSGQGTEAFF. The CDR3 nucleotides read TGTGCCAGCAGTTCGGGACAGGGCACTGAAGCTTTCTTT.

The chain couples TRBV19 to TRBJ2-2; the match to TRBD2 covers 12 bases. The J segment lost 5 bases and the V segment lost 5 bases, leaving 9 bases of the junction unmatched. The CDR3 runs to 17 residues. Germline V CDR1 and CDR2: LNHDA, SQIVND (reference sequence). CDR3 region: CASSRTSGAPGTGELFF. The CDR3 nucleotides read TGTGCCAGTAGTCGGACTAGCGGGGCCCCTGGGACCGGGGAGCTGTTTTTT.

The V and J genes are TRBV4-1 and TRBJ1-2, with D unresolved. The CDR3 has 16 residues. V was cut by 4 bases and J by 4 bases, with 19 bases left in between. Germline CDR1 MGHRA, CDR2 YSYEKL. CDR3 DNA sequence: TGCGCCAGCAGCCCTCTCGGGGAAAAAGCTCCCTATGGCTACACCTTC. Translation: CASSPLGEKAPYGYTF.

The CDR3 reads CASSAGVQETQYF. The CDR3 nucleotides read TGCGCCAGCAGCGCCGGAGTGCAAGAGACCCAGTACTTC. The J gene is TRBJ2-5, the V gene TRBV5-1, with D unclear. The germline V gene encodes CDR1 SGHRS and CDR2 YFSETQ. Between the trimmed V and J ends, which lost 4 bases and 2 bases, there was a span of 9 bases. This CDR3 spans 13 amino acids.

This clone was counted between two and nine times. The CDR3 here is CASSLGDRGREGYGYTF. The CDR3 DNA reads as TGTGCCAGCAGCTTGGGGGACAGGGGGCGCGAGGGCTATGGCTACACCTTC. The chain combines TRBV5-4 with TRBJ1-2, with TRBD1 matching over 12 bases. The length of the CDR3 is 17 residues. Looked up from germline, CDR1 is SGHNT and CDR2 is YYREEE (reference sequence). Trimming removed 0 bases from V and 4 bases from J; junction bases left unmatched: 7.

This clone was detected a few times. In DNA, the CDR3 is TGTGCCAGCAGCTTAACCGGGACTAGCGGGAGGCCCCCCGGGAATGAGCAGTTCTTC. Translation: CASSLTGTSGRPPGNEQFF. The chain carries TRBV7-3 and TRBJ2-1; 15 nucleotides line up with TRBD2. CDR3 length equals 19 residues. V dropped 0 bases and J dropped 7; count of bases not matched to a gene: 10. From germline, CDR1 is SGHTA and CDR2 FQGTGA.

The V gene is TRBV28, the J gene TRBJ1-6; D possibly corresponds to TRBD1 (6 bases). V lost 6 bases, J lost 6 bases, and 15 bases lay in between. Germline-derived CDR1 and CDR2 are MDHEN and SYDVKM. CDR3 length: 15 amino acids. CDR3 sequence (DNA): TGTGCCAGCAGAGCCGGAAGGGGGACTAATTCACCCCTCCACTTT. Translation gives CASRAGRGTNSPLHF.

This clone was detected only a few times. The chain links TRBV10-3 to TRBJ2-3, with 11 bases that match TRBD2. J lost 2 bases, V lost 0 bases, and 7 bases had no gene match. From germline, CDR1 is ENHRY and CDR2 SYGVKD. This CDR3 spans 18 amino acids. CDR3 nucleotide sequence: TGTGCCATCAGTGAGTCTGGTACTAGCGGGAGCCTCACAGATACGCAGTATTTT. The encoded protein is CAISESGTSGSLTDTQYF.

The chain recombines TRBV5-4 with TRBJ2-5; 7 nucleotides match TRBD2. Matching the DNA end better, TRBJ2-7 makes the J call doubtful. The CDR3 has 14 residues. Germline V CDR1 and CDR2: SGHNT, YYREEE (reference sequence). CDR3 DNA sequence: TGTGCCAGCAGTCCCGGGGGGAGGGGTGGCGAGCAGTACTTC. Its translation: CASSPGGRGGEQYF.

The gene calls are TRBV7-2 and TRBJ1-2, with D hard to call. From germline, CDR1 is SGHTA and CDR2 FQGNSA. V lost 2 bases and J 2 bases, leaving 9 bases between the germline ends. The CDR3 runs to 14 residues. CDR3 in DNA: TGTGCCAGCAGCTTACTTTCAGCGAACTATGGCTACACCTTC. The encoded protein is CASSLLSANYGYTF.

The chain links TRBV30 to TRBJ1-6; 7 nucleotides line up with TRBD1. After removal of 8 bases from V and 7 bases from J, the junction contained 11 bases not matched to a gene. Germline-derived CDR1 and CDR2 are GTSNPN and SVGIG (reference sequence). The CDR3 spans 14 residues. The CDR3 loop reads CAGADRARNSPLHF. CDR3 coding DNA: TGTGCCGGAGCCGACAGGGCGAGGAATTCACCCCTCCACTTT.

The rearrangement links TRBV29-1 to TRBJ1-2; D ambiguous. Per germline, CDR1 SQVTM and CDR2 ANQGSEA. The V end lost 1 base, the J end lost 8 bases, and 5 bases lay between the germline ends. The CDR3 sequence is 10 residues long. The CDR3 DNA sequence: TGCAGCGTTGAAGGGCCGGGCTACACCTTC. This sequence encodes CSVEGPGYTF. Complete variable domain (other parts from reference TRBV29-1 and TRBJ1-2): SAVISQKPSRDICQRGTSLTIQCQVDSQVTMMFWYRQQPGQSLTLIATANQGSEATYESGFVIDKFPISRPNLTFSTLTVSNMSPEDSSIYLCSVEGPGYTFGSGTRLTVV.

As DNA, the CDR3 is TGTGCCAGCAGCTTGGAAGAAGGGGGGGTGGAGTTCTTC. Its protein is CASSLEEGGVEFF. The rearrangement joins TRBV11-1 to TRBJ2-1; D possibly corresponds to TRBD2 (7 bases). In germline, CDR1 is SGHAT, CDR2 FQDESV (reference sequence). With 3 bases removed from V and 14 bases from J, the gap between germline ends came to 17 bases. The CDR3 totals 13 residues.

The table lists this clone with a count of one. The junction differs from germline at one of its ends, possibly a read error. The chain joins TRBV7-7 to TRBJ2-5; 8 bases align to TRBD2. Germline loops: CDR1 SSHAT, CDR2 FNYEAQ (reference sequence). The CDR3 is 15 residues long. CDR3 in DNA: TGTGCTAGCAGCGATACGGGAGGGGGACAAGAGACCCAGTACTTC. Residues: CASSDTGGGQETQYF.

This clone was seen once. This sequence joins TRBV4-3 and TRBJ2-1; D is uncertain. CDR1 is LGHNA and CDR2 is YSLEER in the germline V gene. V was pared by 3 bases and J by 2 bases, with 20 bases between. The CDR3 has 18 amino acids. The CDR3 coding sequence is TGCGCCAGCAGCCAGGCGCCCTTCGGTTGGGCCACCTACAATGAGCAGTTCTTC. Translating gives CASSQAPFGWATYNEQFF.